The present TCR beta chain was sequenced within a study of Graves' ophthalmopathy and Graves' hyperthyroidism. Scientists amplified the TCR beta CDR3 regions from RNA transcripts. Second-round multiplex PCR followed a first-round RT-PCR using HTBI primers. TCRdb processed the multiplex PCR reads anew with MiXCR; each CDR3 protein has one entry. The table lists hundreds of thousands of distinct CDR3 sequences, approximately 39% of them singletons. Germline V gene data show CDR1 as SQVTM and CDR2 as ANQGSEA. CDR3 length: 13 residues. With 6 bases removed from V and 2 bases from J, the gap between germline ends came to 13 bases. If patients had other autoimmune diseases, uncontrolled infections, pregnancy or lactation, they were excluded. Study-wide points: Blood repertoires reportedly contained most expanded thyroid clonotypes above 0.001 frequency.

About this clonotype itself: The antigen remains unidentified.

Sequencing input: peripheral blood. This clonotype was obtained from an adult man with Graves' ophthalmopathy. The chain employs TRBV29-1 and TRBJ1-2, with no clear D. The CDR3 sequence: CSVSAEPNYGYTF. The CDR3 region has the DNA TGCAGCGTATCGGCGGAGCCCAACTATGGCTACACCTTC.